This is a list of T cell receptor beta chains from one sample in a study of a mutant IDH1 vaccine in newly diagnosed glioma. TCRdb keeps only in-frame clones here, not all; method: immunoSEQ multiplex PCR. The repertoire includes approximately 61,000 clones, approximately 80% of them detected once, and roughly 5.2% sits in the top ten. These receptors' antigens are unknown. The input for sequencing was PBMCs, taken from a glioma patient whose treatment included an IDH1 peptide vaccine. Source of these receptors: a man in his forties or fifties with glioma. CDR3s include the opening cysteine and the closing phenylalanine or tryptophan. Fields, in order: clone size, V gene, J gene, CDR3 length, D gene, CDR3 DNA, CDR3 protein. A D gene is named only where the DNA matches it firmly. Some rows mark clone size as missing; the rest say once, few, many or name a class of expanded clone.

size: NA; V: TRBV5-4; J: TRBJ2-7; length: 15; D: NA; DNA: TGTGCCAGCAGCTTGGCCGGTGGTCCGGGCTACGAGCAGTACTTC; CDR3: CASSLAGGPGYEQYF
size: once; V: TRBV10-3; J: TRBJ2-1; length: 20; D: TRBD2; DNA: TGTGCCATCAGTCCGACCGGGACTAGCGGGGGGCAATCCTCCTACAATGAGCAGTTCTTC; CDR3: CAISPTGTSGGQSSYNEQFF
size: NA; V: TRBV6-6; J: TRBJ1-1; length: 12; D: NA; DNA: TGTGCCAGCGGTAGTTGGGACACTGAAGCTTTCTTT; CDR3: CASGSWDTEAFF
size: once; V: TRBV7-2; J: TRBJ2-5; length: 15; D: TRBD1; DNA: TGTGCCAGCAGCTTAGGTCGGGGGACAGGGATGGCCCAGTACTTC; CDR3: CASSLGRGTGMAQYF
size: NA; V: TRBV4-2; J: TRBJ2-7; length: 15; D: NA; DNA: TGTGCCAGCAGCCAAGATGGGCCAGGAGCCTACGAGCAGTACTTC; CDR3: CASSQDGPGAYEQYF
size: NA; V: TRBV5-1; J: TRBJ2-7; length: 18; D: TRBD1; DNA: TGCGCCAGCCCCCCCGGGACAGGTCCAAGAGTTGAGTACTACGAGCAGTACTTC; CDR3: CASPPGTGPRVEYYEQYF
size: NA; V: TRBV29-1; J: TRBJ2-3; length: 15; D: TRBD2; DNA: TGCAGCGTTGAGGTTCTGGGGACTACCACAGATACGCAGTATTTT; CDR3: CSVEVLGTTTDTQYF
size: NA; V: TRBV10-3; J: TRBJ2-3; length: 14; D: NA; DNA: TGTGCCATCAGTGAGGGGACCCAGCGGGATACGCAGTATTTT; CDR3: CAISEGTQRDTQYF
size: few; V: TRBV6-6; J: TRBJ1-5; length: 13; D: NA; DNA: TGTGCCAGCAGTTACCCTGCGGCATTGCCCCAGCATTTT; CDR3: CASSYPAALPQHF
size: NA; V: TRBV5-1; J: TRBJ1-3; length: 15; D: NA; DNA: TGCGCCAGCAGCTTGGGGGAGAGCTCTGGAAACACCATATATTTT; CDR3: CASSLGESSGNTIYF
size: once; V: TRBV9; J: TRBJ2-6; length: 16; D: NA; DNA: TGTGCCAGCAGCGCGGGACAACTCTCTGGGGCCAACGTCCTGACTTTC; CDR3: CASSAGQLSGANVLTF
size: NA; V: TRBV5-1; J: TRBJ2-7; length: 14; D: TRBD1; DNA: TGCGCCACCTCCCCATGGGGACAGAACTACGAGCAGTACTTC; CDR3: CATSPWGQNYEQYF
size: NA; V: TRBV9; J: TRBJ1-3; length: 16; D: NA; DNA: TGTGCCAGCAGCGTAGTCCCCAAGGGATCTGGAAACACCATATATTTT; CDR3: CASSVVPKGSGNTIYF
size: NA; V: TRBV7-3; J: TRBJ2-7; length: 11; D: NA; DNA: TGTGCCAGCAGCAACGGTTACGAGCAGTACTTC; CDR3: CASSNGYEQYF